This entry lists 27 T cell receptor beta chains sequenced from one sample in a study of blood T cells in healthy people across ages. Using a J-beta primer mix together with a sample-barcoded 5' primer, a second PCR was run for about 6 to 11 cycles. TCRdb independently ran MiXCR on the 5' RACE reads; one entry per CDR3 protein. The data show about 1,400,000 distinct CDR3 sequences, approximately 59% seen once. The specimen was blood. The receptors come from a man aged 18 to 30 in good health.

The chain links TRBV10-3 to TRBJ2-5; 13 nucleotides line up with TRBD2. V shed 5 bases and J 11 bases; nucleotides not matched to a gene: 8. The CDR3 loop spans 14 amino acids. The germline CDR1 and CDR2 sequences are ENHRY and SYGVKD. The CDR3 region has the DNA TGTGCCATCAGTAAAGGACTAGCGGGAGAAGAGCAGTACTTC. Protein sequence: CAISKGLAGEEQYF.

The chain has TRBV6-6 and TRBJ2-1; maybe TRBD1 (6 bases). Germline CDR1 reads MNHNY; CDR2 reads SVGAGI (reference sequence). CDR3 length: 16 residues. V was cut by 0 bases and J by 7 bases, with 16 bases left in between. CDR3 nucleotides: TGTGCCAGCAGTTACTCCTCCTACAGGGAAAATAATGAGCAGTTCTTC. It specifies CASSYSSYRENNEQFF.

This clonotype was detected ten times or more. The rearrangement uses TRBV6-5 and TRBJ2-7; 10 bases are a match to TRBD1. Germline CDR1 and CDR2: MNHEY and SVGAGI. With V trimmed by 2 bases and J by 11 bases, 9 bases remained unmatched. There are 14 residues in the CDR3. The CDR3 coding sequence is TGTGCCAGCAGTTACCCGAGTGGGACAGGGGAAAAGTACTTC. Its protein is CASSYPSGTGEKYF.

This chain joins TRBV20-1 and TRBJ1-2, with TRBD1 as a possible D gene (6 bases). V was cut by 5 bases and J by 7 bases, with 11 bases left in between. Germline CDR1 and CDR2: DFQATT and SNEGSKA (reference sequence). The CDR3 length is 11 residues. CDR3 nucleotides: TGCAGTGCTCAAGGGGGATTTGGCTACACCTTC. Amino acid sequence: CSAQGGFGYTF.

The V call is TRBV4-2, the J call TRBJ1-5, with D possibly matching TRBD1 (5 bases). Germline V gene data show CDR1 as LGHNA and CDR2 as YNFKEQ. The CDR3 extends over 17 amino acids. With 1 base removed from V and 0 bases from J, the gap between germline ends came to 13 bases. The CDR3: CASSQAGPNYSNQPQHF. The CDR3 bases are TGTGCCAGCAGCCAAGCAGGGCCGAATTATAGCAATCAGCCCCAGCATTTT.

Comment on this clonotype: A much bigger clone sits one base away, suggesting this may be a read error. The V gene is TRBV4-1, the J gene TRBJ2-4; 10 bases are shared with TRBD1. V trimming: 4 bases; J trimming: 7 bases; junction bases outside the gene matches: 10. The germline gives CDR1 MGHRA, CDR2 YSYEKL. The CDR3 totals 16 residues. Here the CDR3 DNA reads TGCGCCAGCAGCCTTTCTCCAAGACAGGGGGCGAACATTCAGTACTTC. Its protein is CASSLSPRQGANIQYF.

This clonotype was detected only a few times. The chain couples TRBV5-1 to TRBJ2-3; no definite D call. The germline CDR1 and CDR2 sequences are SGHRS and YFSETQ. The CDR3 is 13 amino acids. V dropped 0 bases and J dropped 10 bases, with 12 bases sitting between them. In DNA, the CDR3 is TGCGCCAGCAGCTTGGATACTAATCCGGCGCAGTATTTT. Translation gives CASSLDTNPAQYF. The whole variable domain, remainder taken from reference TRBV5-1 and TRBJ2-3, is KAGVTQTPRYLIKTRGQQVTLSCSPISGHRSVSWYQQTPGQGLQFLFEYFSETQRNKGNFPGRFSGRQFSNSRSEMNVSTLELGDSALYLCASSLDTNPAQYFGPGTRLTVL.

The chain is built from TRBV20-1 and TRBJ1-2, with D uncertain. V was trimmed by 5 bases and J by 4 bases, leaving 17 bases between them. CDR3 length: 14 amino acids. Germline V gene sequence: CDR1 DFQATT, CDR2 SNEGSKA (reference sequence). This CDR3 is CSAVPFLRGYGYTF. CDR3 DNA sequence: TGCAGTGCTGTTCCCTTTTTGCGGGGCTATGGCTACACCTTC.

This clonotype appeared once. The V call is TRBV5-1, the J call TRBJ1-4, with a tentative D call TRBD1 (5 bases). The CDR3 totals 12 residues. The germline V and J ends were trimmed by 1 base and 11 bases, with 9 bases remaining between them. The germline gives CDR1 SGHRS, CDR2 YFSETQ. CDR3 in amino acids: CASSLPGTKLFF. In nucleotides, the CDR3 is TGCGCCAGCAGCTTGCCTGGGACTAAACTGTTTTTT.

This rearrangement joins TRBV28 to TRBJ1-6; D is possibly TRBD1 (5 bases). The V end lost 0 bases, the J end lost 3 bases, and 6 bases lay between the germline ends. This CDR3 comprises 15 residues. The germline V gene has CDR1 MDHEN and CDR2 SYDVKM. DNA for the CDR3: TGTGCCAGCAGTTTATGGACAGACTATAATTCACCCCTCCACTTT. It specifies CASSLWTDYNSPLHF.

This chain joins TRBV3-1 and TRBJ2-3; D remains ambiguous. The V gene lost 0 bases and the J gene lost 2 bases, with 12 bases spanning the gap. The CDR3 totals 16 residues. Germline values: CDR1 LGHDT, CDR2 YNNKEL (reference sequence). CDR3: CASSQDPLETTDTQYF. The CDR3 DNA follows: TGTGCCAGCAGCCAAGATCCTCTGGAAACCACAGATACGCAGTATTTT.

This clonotype was observed a handful of times. One end of the junction fails to match germline, which may point to a read error. The chain carries TRBV10-3 and TRBJ2-2; either TRBD1 or TRBD2 may supply D (6 bases each). The CDR3 is 14 amino acids. Per the germline V gene, CDR1 is ENHRY and CDR2 is SYGVKD. The CDR3 nucleotides read TGTGCCATCGGTCGGGGGCCGGACACCGGGGAGTTGTTTTTT. This sequence encodes CAIGRGPDTGELFF.

In DNA, the CDR3 is TGCGCCAGCAGCCAAACGACAGAAACGGTAGATAACTATGGCTACACCTTC. The encoded protein is CASSQTTETVDNYGYTF. The genes are TRBV4-1 and TRBJ1-2; D is perhaps TRBD1 (5 bases). The V gene lost 2 bases and the J gene lost 1 base, with 17 bases spanning the gap. Germline V gene lookup returns CDR1 MGHRA and CDR2 YSYEKL. The CDR3 extends over 17 amino acids.

This chain connects TRBV7-2 to TRBJ2-5, with a weak D call TRBD2 (6 bases). The germline V gene encodes CDR1 SGHTA and CDR2 FQGNSA. The V end lost 1 base, the J end lost 9 bases, and 18 bases lay between the germline ends. This CDR3 has 15 residues. CDR3 residues: CASSLGQGLWEAQYF. In nucleotides, the CDR3 is TGTGCCAGCAGCTTAGGCCAGGGACTTTGGGAGGCCCAGTACTTC.

CDR3 amino acids: CASLAGGEQFF. DNA for the CDR3: TGCGCCAGTCTAGCGGGGGGTGAGCAGTTCTTC. The chain carries TRBV4-1 and TRBJ2-1, with 11 bases fitting TRBD2. Germline CDR1 MGHRA, CDR2 YSYEKL. The V and J ends lost 9 bases and 9 bases, in that order; junction bases with no gene match: 1. The CDR3 contains 11 residues.

V is TRBV6-5 and J is TRBJ1-4; unclear D gene. This CDR3 has 12 residues. Germline V lookup: CDR1 MNHEY, CDR2 SVGAGI. The germline V and J ends were trimmed by 11 bases and 5 bases, with 12 bases remaining between them. The CDR3 DNA follows: TGTGCCTCAGGACGGAGCAATGAAAAACTGTTTTTT. Translation: CASGRSNEKLFF.

V gene TRBV29-1 combines with J gene TRBJ2-7; TRBD1 matches 10 bases. The V gene end was trimmed by 6 bases and the J gene end by 3 bases; junction bases not matched to a gene: 2. This CDR3 is 12 amino acids long. Germline lookup yields CDR1 SQVTM and CDR2 ANQGSEA. CDR3 sequence reads: CSVGQGNYEQYF. The CDR3 region has the DNA TGCAGCGTGGGACAGGGGAACTACGAGCAGTACTTC.

CDR3 residues: CSVQRPSYNEQFF. The DNA of the CDR3 is TGCAGCGTCCAAAGACCATCCTACAATGAGCAGTTCTTC. The chain links TRBV29-1 to TRBJ2-1; D is ambiguous. The CDR3 has 13 amino acids. The ends were cut back, 6 bases at V and 1 base at J, with 10 bases in the middle. Germline CDR1 SQVTM, CDR2 ANQGSEA.

The chain has TRBV4-2 and TRBJ2-1; no reliable D call. V shed 2 bases and J shed 8 bases, with 10 bases lying between them. The germline CDR1 and CDR2 sequences are LGHNA and YNFKEQ. CDR3 length: 13 residues. The CDR3 sequence is CASSQLFGDEQFF. The CDR3 nucleotides read TGTGCCAGCAGCCAATTGTTTGGTGATGAGCAGTTCTTC.

The chain joins TRBV29-1 to TRBJ1-2; D is possibly TRBD1 (6 bases). V dropped 5 bases and J dropped 4 bases, with 14 bases sitting between them. Germline lookup yields CDR1 SQVTM and CDR2 ANQGSEA. The CDR3 is made up of 13 amino acids. CDR3 DNA: TGCAGCGTTAGGACAGCAGTTTCCTATGGCTACACCTTC. Its protein is CSVRTAVSYGYTF.

The V gene is TRBV4-3, the J gene TRBJ1-2, with 9 bases lining up with TRBD1. The trim removed 4 bases at V and 4 bases at J, leaving 7 bases unmatched. Germline assignment: CDR1 LGHNA and CDR2 YSLEER. The CDR3 extends over 15 amino acids. CDR3 sequence: CASSPRDRDTYGYTF. The CDR3 bases are TGCGCCAGCAGCCCCCGGGACAGGGATACCTATGGCTACACCTTC.

This clonotype was counted between two and nine times. The CDR3 reads CASTPDVSLYEQYF. CDR3 nucleotides: TGTGCCAGCACCCCGGACGTCTCATTGTACGAGCAGTACTTC. The V and J genes are TRBV7-2 and TRBJ2-7; D not resolved. This CDR3 contains 14 residues. Trimming stripped 7 bases from V and 4 bases from J, with 17 bases between. Germline V gene data show CDR1 as SGHTA and CDR2 as FQGNSA.

This clonotype was seen a few times. The chain uses TRBV7-2 and TRBJ2-5, with D tentatively TRBD1 (5 bases). The CDR3 covers 14 residues. CDR1 and CDR2 (germline): SGHTA, FQGNSA. V gave up 5 bases and J gave up 2 bases, with 12 bases separating them. For the CDR3, the DNA is TGTGCCAGCAGCACGCAGGGTGCTCAAGAGACCCAGTACTTC. It specifies CASSTQGAQETQYF.

The rearrangement links TRBV10-3 to TRBJ2-7; the match to TRBD2 covers 7 bases. Germline V gene lookup returns CDR1 ENHRY and CDR2 SYGVKD. The ends lost 4 bases at V and 5 bases at J; junction bases unmatched: 17. This CDR3 is 17 amino acids long. The CDR3 region is CAISGAPSGGSFDEQYF. The CDR3 nucleotides read TGTGCCATCAGTGGAGCCCCTTCGGGCGGGAGTTTCGACGAGCAGTACTTC.

CDR3 sequence: CASTGRRNTEAFF. For the CDR3, the DNA is TGTGCCAGCACGGGGCGCAGGAACACTGAAGCTTTCTTT. The chain has TRBV25-1 and TRBJ1-1, with D possibly TRBD1 on 5 matching bases. Between the trimmed V and J ends, which lost 7 bases and 1 base, there was a span of 10 bases. CDR1 is MGHDK, CDR2 SYGVNS, per germline. This CDR3 spans 13 amino acids.

This chain uses TRBV28 with TRBJ2-3; 14 nucleotides align to TRBD2. This CDR3 comprises 19 residues. The germline V gene encodes CDR1 MDHEN and CDR2 SYDVKM. V lost 6 bases to trimming and J lost 0 bases; unmatched junction nucleotides: 11. DNA of the CDR3: TGTGCCAGCAGCGTACCGGGACTAGCGGGGGAAACTAGCACAGATACGCAGTATTTT. Its translation: CASSVPGLAGETSTDTQYF.

In DNA, the CDR3 is TGCAGCGTGGGGACAGTTGGGAAACTGTTTTTT. It translates to CSVGTVGKLFF. V is TRBV29-1 and J is TRBJ1-4; 7 nucleotides align to TRBD1. Unmatched junction bases numbered 6, after V lost 6 bases and J lost 11 bases. The CDR3 extends over 11 amino acids. CDR1 and CDR2 (germline): SQVTM, ANQGSEA.